This TCR beta chain was sequenced for a study of vaccination effects on CD4 cells after COVID-19. Study details: The median interval between the second dose and post-vaccine sampling was 72 days.

After expansion with viral peptide pools in the ViraFEST assay, antigen-specific CD4+ T cells were sequenced. An approximately ten-day culture period preceded the isolation of CD4+ T cells. Two-dose BNT162b2 or mRNA-1273 vaccination was given to participants. Each culture had half its medium swapped for IL-2 medium on days 3 and 7. Germline V gene sequence: CDR1 MRHNA, CDR2 SNTAGT. CDR3 length equals 14 residues. The V and J ends lost 0 bases and 7 bases, in that order; junction bases with no gene match: 4. Notes on this clone: The antigen is undetermined.

Repertoires were generated with immunoSEQ multiplex PCR, while TCRdb's copy carries only in-frame clones and drops some. The repertoire holds 40,000 to 50,000 clones, with about 76% as singletons. Study observations and caveats: The study enrolled few convalescent patients and sampled no early post-infection timepoints.

The material sequenced was CD4+ T cells from PBMCs cultured with HCoV-OC43 spike peptides, taken after COVID-19 vaccination. The sample's subset: HCoV-OC43 spike overlapping peptide pool stimulation. The chain uses TRBV6-4 and TRBJ2-3; TRBD2 matches 7 bases. The source is a human donor who received a COVID-19 vaccine. CDR3: CASSDSGGLNTQYF. CDR3 bases: TGTGCCAGCAGTGACTCGGGAGGGTTAAATACGCAGTATTTT.